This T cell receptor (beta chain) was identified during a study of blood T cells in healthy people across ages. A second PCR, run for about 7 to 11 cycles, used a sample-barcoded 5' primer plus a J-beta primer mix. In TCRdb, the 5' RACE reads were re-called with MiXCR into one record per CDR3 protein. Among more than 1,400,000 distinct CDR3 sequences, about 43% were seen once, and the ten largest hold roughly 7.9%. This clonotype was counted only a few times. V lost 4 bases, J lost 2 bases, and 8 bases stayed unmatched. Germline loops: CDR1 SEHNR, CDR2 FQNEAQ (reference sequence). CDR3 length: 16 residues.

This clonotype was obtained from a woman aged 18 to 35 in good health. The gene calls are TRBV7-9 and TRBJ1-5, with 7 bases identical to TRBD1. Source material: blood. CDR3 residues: CASSYRGMIGNQPQHF. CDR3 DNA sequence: TGTGCCAGCAGCTACAGGGGAATGATCGGCAATCAGCCCCAGCATTTT.